The following is a T cell receptor beta chain sequence with its context. No antigen is known for it. Researchers ran the PCR with 60 Vbeta and 13 Jbeta primers. Using immunoSEQ multiplex PCR, the repertoire was profiled, and TCRdb retains in-frame clones only, with some absent. This table holds 150,000 or so clones, 60% to 80% found once. This entry belongs to a study of cytomegalovirus exposure and HLA in healthy donors. Study-level background: A prior study identified over 100 million unique TCR beta sequences from about 179 million T cells.

The J segment lost 4 bases and the V segment lost 0 bases, leaving 5 bases of the junction unmatched. The CDR3 extends over 16 amino acids. Germline-derived CDR1 and CDR2 are MGHRA and YSYEKL. Study results and caveats: Common viral pathogens seemed to be connected with several of the most significant clusters, according to a later analysis. TCR beta chain V- and J-gene trimming was linked, in a later analysis, to a missense variant in DCLRE1C.

Healthy bone marrow donors made up the cohort. Material: PBMCs. This receptor was taken from a male donor in good health and CMV-seronegative. The chain links TRBV4-1 to TRBJ2-5; 10 positions match TRBD2. CDR3 sequence (DNA): TGCGCCAGCAGCCAAGAGGTAGCGGGAGGCGGAGAGACCCAGTACTTC. It translates to CASSQEVAGGGETQYF.